Below, 10 T cell receptor beta chains from the same sample are listed, as sequenced in a study of T cells in Graves' hyperthyroidism and ophthalmopathy. Template material for amplifying TCR beta CDR3 regions consisted of RNA transcripts. Using the HTBI primer set, a first-round RT-PCR was run on the TCR CDR3. TCRdb analysed the multiplex PCR reads with MiXCR anew, one entry per CDR3 protein. The repertoire holds more than 350,000 distinct CDR3 sequences, approximately 15% seen once, with about 33% in the top ten. The specimen was blood. The origin of the receptors is a woman aged 25 to 39 with Graves' hyperthyroidism.

The rearrangement joins TRBV3-1 to TRBJ2-7; 7 bases fit TRBD2. V lost 1 base, J lost 6 bases, and 6 bases stayed unmatched. Germline V gives CDR1 LGHDT, CDR2 YNNKEL (reference sequence). The length of the CDR3 is 14 residues. The DNA of the CDR3 is TGTGCCAGCAGCCAAGCCCAAACTAGCGTCGAGCAGTACTTC. It encodes CASSQAQTSVEQYF.

This clonotype occurred many times. The chain has TRBV12-3 or TRBV12-4 and TRBJ2-5; no clear D. Trimming took off 6 bases at V and 8 bases at J, with 13 bases between the two ends. This CDR3 comprises 12 residues. The CDR3 DNA sequence: TGTGCCAGCAGCCTGACCAGTATCACCCAGTACTTC. Encoded protein: CASSLTSITQYF.

This clonotype was detected many times. The chain uses TRBV20-1 and TRBJ1-1, with no clear D. Germline CDR1 is DFQATT and CDR2 is SNEGSKA (reference sequence). V dropped 3 bases and J dropped 2 bases, with 10 bases sitting between them. CDR3 length: 13 amino acids. CDR3 protein: CSASLRFNTEAFF. CDR3 DNA sequence: TGCAGTGCTAGTCTCAGATTCAACACTGAAGCTTTCTTT.

There are many counts of this clonotype. J is TRBJ1-1 and V is TRBV28; 8 bases match TRBD1. Germline CDR1 is MDHEN and CDR2 is SYDVKM. Unmatched junction bases numbered 7, after V lost 11 bases and J lost 5 bases. The CDR3 runs to 12 residues. This CDR3 reads CACGQGWTEAFF. In DNA form, the CDR3 reads TGTGCCTGCGGACAGGGTTGGACTGAAGCTTTCTTT.

This clonotype came up many times. The rearrangement joins TRBV7-8 to TRBJ2-7; 8 nucleotides align to TRBD2. After removal of 4 bases from V and 5 bases from J, the junction contained 7 bases not matched to a gene. The CDR3 length is 14 residues. Germline loops: CDR1 SGHVS, CDR2 FQNEAQ. The CDR3 loop reads CASSSTSAGDEQYF. The CDR3 nucleotides read TGTGCCAGCAGCTCGACTAGCGCTGGCGACGAGCAGTACTTC.

This clonotype was seen only a few times. The rearrangement joins TRBV4-1 to TRBJ2-1; TRBD2 agrees at 10 bases. The CDR3 runs 18 residues. J gave up 0 bases and V 4 bases, and 9 bases lay outside the gene matches. From germline, CDR1 is MGHRA and CDR2 YSYEKL. CDR3 sequence reads: CASSPGLARRSSYNEQFF. In DNA form, the CDR3 reads TGCGCCAGCAGCCCGGGACTAGCGCGGAGGTCCTCCTACAATGAGCAGTTCTTC.

Comment on this clonotype: A much larger clone lies a single base off, so this may be a read error. This chain uses TRBV9 with TRBJ2-3, with D perhaps matching TRBD1 (6 bases). V lost 4 bases and J 5 bases, leaving 14 bases between the germline ends. Germline V lookup: CDR1 SGDLS, CDR2 YYNGEE. This CDR3 has 14 residues. The CDR3 protein is CASSLGGTRDTQYF. For the CDR3, the DNA is TGTGCCAGCAGCTTAGGGGGTACAAGAGATACGCAGTATTTT.

This clonotype was seen more than once but under ten times. The V gene is TRBV6-5, the J gene TRBJ2-7, with 10 bases that match TRBD1. The germline V gene encodes CDR1 MNHEY and CDR2 SVGAGI. Trimming at V came to 0 bases and at J to 2 bases, leaving 4 bases not matched to a gene. The CDR3 is 16 amino acids. CDR3 bases: TGTGCCAGCAGTTACTCATACGGGACAGGGGCCTACGAGCAGTACTTC. Its translation: CASSYSYGTGAYEQYF.

This clonotype was observed many times. The DNA of the CDR3 is TGTGCCAGCAGTAAACAACAGGGGCGCGTGGAGACCCAGTACTTC. Protein: CASSKQQGRVETQYF. The J gene is TRBJ2-5, the V gene TRBV27; 7 positions match TRBD1. From germline, CDR1 is MNHEY and CDR2 SMNVEV (reference sequence). V trimming: 5 bases; J trimming: 5 bases; junction bases outside the gene matches: 11. The CDR3 has 15 amino acids.

This clonotype was recorded many times. V is TRBV3-1 and J is TRBJ2-1, with 10 bases identical to TRBD2. V was clipped by 1 base and J by 8 bases; unmatched bases: 2. CDR3 length equals 14 residues. Germline-derived CDR1 and CDR2 are LGHDT and YNNKEL (reference sequence). CDR3 in amino acids: CASSQGTSGYEQFF. CDR3 sequence (DNA): TGTGCCAGCAGCCAAGGGACTAGCGGTTATGAGCAGTTCTTC.